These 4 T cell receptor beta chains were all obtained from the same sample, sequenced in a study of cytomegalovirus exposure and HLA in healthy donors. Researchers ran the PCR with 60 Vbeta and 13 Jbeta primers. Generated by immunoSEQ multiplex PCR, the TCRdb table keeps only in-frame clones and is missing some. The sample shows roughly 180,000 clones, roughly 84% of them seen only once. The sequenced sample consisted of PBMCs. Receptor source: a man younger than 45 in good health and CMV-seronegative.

CDR3: CASSIRSGGEKLFF. CDR3 DNA: TGTGCCAGTAGTATACGGTCAGGGGGAGAAAAACTGTTTTTT. V gene TRBV19 combines with J gene TRBJ1-4; 7 bases line up with TRBD1. The CDR3 runs to 14 residues. Trimming at V came to 2 bases and at J to 8 bases, leaving 5 bases not matched to a gene. Germline CDR1 LNHDA, CDR2 SQIVND (reference sequence).

In DNA form, the CDR3 reads TGCGCCAGCAGCCAAACCGGGACTAGCGGAGAGAGGGAGACCCAGTACTTC. This sequence encodes CASSQTGTSGERETQYF. The chain has TRBV4-3 and TRBJ2-5; TRBD2 agrees at 11 bases. This CDR3 has 17 amino acids. V lost 2 bases, J lost 5 bases, and 10 bases stayed unmatched. CDR1 is LGHNA and CDR2 is YSLEER in the germline V gene.

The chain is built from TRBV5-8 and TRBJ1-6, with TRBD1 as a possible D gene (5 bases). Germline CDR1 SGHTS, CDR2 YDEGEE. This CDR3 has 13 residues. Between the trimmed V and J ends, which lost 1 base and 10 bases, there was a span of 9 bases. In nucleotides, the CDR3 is TGTGCCAGCAGCTTGTTCAGGGAATCACCCCTCCACTTT. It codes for CASSLFRESPLHF.

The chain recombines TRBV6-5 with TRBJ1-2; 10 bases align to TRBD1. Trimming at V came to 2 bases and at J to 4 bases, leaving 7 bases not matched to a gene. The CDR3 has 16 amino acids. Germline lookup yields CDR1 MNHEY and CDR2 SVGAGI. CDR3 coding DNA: TGTGCCAGCAGTTACACCGGACAGGGGGGCCCCTATGGCTACACCTTC. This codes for CASSYTGQGGPYGYTF.